Below are 17 T cell receptor beta chains sequenced from a single sample in a study of beta chain features in type 1 diabetes listed by TCRdb under 2018. Library construction relied on the immunoSEQ multiplex PCR assay. The entire amount of isolated RNA was reverse transcribed using the High Capacity cDNA Reverse Transcription Kit, so the sequenced TCRB transcripts were expressed ones. TCRdb limited this immuneACCESS table to in-frame rearrangements with V and J called. A share of clones is missing; checked studies link under half to unresolved V genes, and the rest is unexplained. For this sample the table gives more than 300,000 clones, of which around 16% were detected only once. About 0.019% of the sample is taken by the ten largest. The sample taken for sequencing was naive CD4+ T cells from blood. According to the study, the label for this sample's cell subset or site signals: true naive CD4+ T cells. Receptors originate from a woman in her late teens or twenties in good health.

This clone was detected only a few times. The genes are TRBV25-1 and TRBJ1-1; possibly TRBD1 for D (5 bases). This CDR3 region has 13 residues. Trimming left V 6 bases short and J 1 base short, with 9 bases between. Germline V gene data show CDR1 as MGHDK and CDR2 as SYGVNS. The CDR3 DNA sequence: TGTGCCAGCAGCTCTACAGGGAACACTGAAGCTTTCTTT. Translated: CASSSTGNTEAFF.

This chain joins TRBV29-1 and TRBJ2-4, with D tentatively TRBD1 (6 bases). Germline lookup yields CDR1 SQVTM and CDR2 ANQGSEA. V was trimmed by 2 bases and J by 8 bases, leaving 16 bases between them. The CDR3 is made up of 14 amino acids. CDR3 sequence: CSVEPEPGADIQYF. The DNA of the CDR3 is TGCAGCGTTGAACCTGAACCAGGGGCGGACATTCAGTACTTC.

This clone was recorded a few times. This same CDR3 is encoded by further DNA sequences in the sample. For the CDR3, the DNA is TGTGCCTGGGCCCGAGGAGATACGCAGTATTTT. Residues: CAWARGDTQYF. The rearrangement joins TRBV30 to TRBJ2-3; no definite D call. This CDR3 spans 11 amino acids. V lost 5 bases and J 5 bases, leaving 8 bases between the germline ends. Germline-derived CDR1 and CDR2 are GTSNPN and SVGIG (reference sequence).

This sequence joins TRBV6-6 and TRBJ1-1; D remains unclear. Germline assignment: CDR1 MNHNY and CDR2 SVGAGI (reference sequence). The CDR3 consists of 13 residues. The V end was cut by 6 bases, the J end by 1 base, with 9 bases between. DNA for the CDR3: TGTGCCAGCAGCATAACAGAGAACACTGAAGCTTTCTTT. Translated: CASSITENTEAFF.

The chain has TRBV28 and TRBJ2-1, with D possibly TRBD2 on 6 matching bases. The CDR3 sequence is 15 residues long. CDR1 is MDHEN and CDR2 is SYDVKM in the germline V gene. V gave up 3 bases and J gave up 8 bases, with 17 bases separating them. Written as DNA, the CDR3 is TGTGCCAGCAGTTTGGGACTCACAAGGGGCGATGAGCAGTTCTTC. Translating it yields CASSLGLTRGDEQFF. The full variable domain, in which reference TRBV28 and TRBJ2-1 provide the parts outside the CDR3, is DVKVTQSSRYLVKRTGEKVFLECVQDMDHENMFWYRQDPGLGLRLIYFSYDVKMKEKGDIPEGYSVSREKKERFSLILESASTNQTSMYLCASSLGLTRGDEQFFGPGTRLTVL.

This clone has only a few counts. The rearrangement joins TRBV23-1 to TRBJ2-1, with D possibly matching TRBD1 (5 bases). TRBV23-1 is an ORF; its function is uncertain. Trimming left V 4 bases short and J 0 bases short, with 16 bases between. This CDR3 has 17 amino acids. The chain's CDR3 is CASSLKGPNSSYNEQFF. The CDR3 coding sequence is TGCGCCAGCAGTCTTAAGGGGCCCAATAGCTCCTACAATGAGCAGTTCTTC.

This clone came up a few times. This chain connects TRBV6-5 to TRBJ2-1; TRBD2 agrees at 11 bases. The germline CDR1 and CDR2 sequences are MNHEY and SVGAGI. This CDR3 spans 15 amino acids. The junction had 5 bases not matched to a gene; V was cut back by 2 bases and J by 8 bases. CDR3 DNA: TGTGCCAGCAGTTACGGCACTAGCGGGAGCTATGAGCAGTTCTTC. This gives the protein CASSYGTSGSYEQFF.

This chain connects TRBV29-1 to TRBJ1-2, with 8 positions matching TRBD1. J gave up 3 bases and V 3 bases, and 9 bases lay outside the gene matches. Germline lookup yields CDR1 SQVTM and CDR2 ANQGSEA. The CDR3 covers 15 residues. Here the CDR3 reads CSVEIWSGGHYGYTF. CDR3 DNA: TGCAGCGTTGAGATATGGTCAGGGGGCCACTATGGCTACACCTTC.

This rearrangement joins TRBV10-3 to TRBJ2-1; D is ambiguous. CDR1 and CDR2 (germline): ENHRY, SYGVKD. Deletions cut 6 bases from V and 10 bases from J, with 16 bases between. The CDR3 covers 13 residues. DNA for the CDR3: TGTGCCATCAGGGGCGTATCAGGTGGAGAGCAGTTCTTC. Translation: CAIRGVSGGEQFF.

The chain recombines TRBV25-1 with TRBJ1-2; 7 bases line up with TRBD1. Germline V CDR1 and CDR2: MGHDK, SYGVNS. The length of the CDR3 is 13 residues. The junction had 3 bases not matched to a gene; V was cut back by 4 bases and J by 4 bases. The CDR3 protein is CASSVTGSYGYTF. CDR3 in DNA: TGTGCCAGCAGTGTGACAGGGTCCTATGGCTACACCTTC.

Only a few counts were recorded for this clone. The chain employs TRBV30 and TRBJ2-3; D gene unclear. This CDR3 is built from 14 residues. The germline CDR1 and CDR2 sequences are GTSNPN and SVGIG (reference sequence). Trimming removed 2 bases from V and 3 bases from J, with 12 bases in between. In nucleotides, the CDR3 is TGTGCCTGGAGTACGGGTATACATACAGATACGCAGTATTTT. Translation gives CAWSTGIHTDTQYF.

The V call is TRBV5-1, the J call TRBJ1-1; perhaps TRBD1 as D (5 bases). Deletions cut 4 bases from V and 4 bases from J, with 11 bases between. The CDR3 sequence is 13 residues long. From germline, CDR1 is SGHRS and CDR2 YFSETQ. The CDR3 sequence is CASSTRGGTEAFF. The CDR3 DNA reads as TGCGCCAGCAGCACCCGGGGGGGCACTGAAGCTTTCTTT.

This clone appeared a few times. J is TRBJ1-2 and V is TRBV29-1; 9 bases are shared with TRBD1. Germline V lookup: CDR1 SQVTM, CDR2 ANQGSEA. The CDR3 is made up of 14 amino acids. Trimming removed 7 bases from V and 7 bases from J; junction bases left unmatched: 13. The DNA of the CDR3 is TGCAGCGCCCCGGGAGGACAGGGGTCTGGTGGCTACACCTTC. It is translated as CSAPGGQGSGGYTF. Variable domain in full (rest from reference TRBV29-1 and TRBJ1-2): SAVISQKPSRDICQRGTSLTIQCQVDSQVTMMFWYRQQPGQSLTLIATANQGSEATYESGFVIDKFPISRPNLTFSTLTVSNMSPEDSSIYLCSAPGGQGSGGYTFGSGTRLTVV.

This clone has a handful of counts. The V call is TRBV29-1, the J call TRBJ2-3, with 9 bases fitting TRBD2. Germline assignment: CDR1 SQVTM and CDR2 ANQGSEA. This CDR3 is 13 amino acids long. V trimming: 6 bases; J trimming: 2 bases; junction bases outside the gene matches: 3. The CDR3 sequence is CSVLAGDTDTQYF. CDR3 coding DNA: TGCAGCGTATTAGCGGGAGACACAGATACGCAGTATTTT.

This chain links TRBV9 with TRBJ2-5; 9 bases agree with TRBD1. The CDR3 is made up of 14 amino acids. Losses at the gene ends were 3 bases for V and 5 bases for J; bases not matched to a gene: 5. The germline V gene has CDR1 SGDLS and CDR2 YYNGEE. CDR3 in amino acids: CASSGQGGRETQYF. The CDR3 nucleotides are TGTGCCAGCAGCGGACAGGGGGGCAGGGAGACCCAGTACTTC.

This chain links TRBV18 with TRBJ2-7; TRBD2 is a possible D gene (7 bases). The CDR3 is 13 residues long. Germline V CDR1 and CDR2: KGHSH, LQKENI. Between the trimmed V and J ends, which lost 8 bases and 5 bases, there was a span of 16 bases. The CDR3 nucleotides are TGTGCCAGCGCCAGAGGGGGGGGCGACGAGCAGTACTTC. Its protein product is CASARGGGDEQYF.

The gene calls are TRBV10-3 and TRBJ2-7; D might be TRBD1 (6 bases). The CDR3 length is 14 residues. Trimming stripped 8 bases from V and 0 bases from J, with 14 bases between. Germline CDR1 reads ENHRY; CDR2 reads SYGVKD. This CDR3 is CAISRAGASYEQYF. CDR3 nucleotide sequence: TGTGCCATCTCCAGGGCAGGGGCCTCCTACGAGCAGTACTTC.